This T cell receptor beta chain was captured in a study of OX40 agonist ivuxolimab in advanced cancers. Study context: At doses from 0.01 to 10 mg/kg, patients were given intravenous ivuxolimab every 2 weeks. The study, taken as a whole, reports: No antigen was identified for the clonally expanded peripheral T cells. Expanded clones were, on average, more numerous among CD8+ T cells than CD4+. By week 6 at 0.1 to 3.0 mg/kg, blood CD4+ and CD8+ T cells had expanded clonally.

Notes on this clone: The antigen is not known. The junction departs from the called germline gene at one end, perhaps through a read error.

The CDR3 loop spans 15 amino acids. Germline V gives CDR1 LNHDA, CDR2 SQIVND (reference sequence). Repertoires were generated with immunoSEQ multiplex PCR, while TCRdb's copy carries only in-frame clones and drops some. Of just under 75,000 clones listed, 75% to 95% are singletons. The source was CD4+ or CD8+ T cells sorted from blood, collected in a trial of the OX40 agonist ivuxolimab. This clonotype was obtained from an adult with an advanced solid tumor such as melanoma, head and neck, liver or kidney cancer. The gene calls are TRBV19 and TRBJ1-4; 10 bases align to TRBD1. CDR3 DNA sequence: TGTGCCGGTAGTACCGGGACAGGGGTACCTGAAAAACTGTTTTTT. The encoded protein is CAGSTGTGVPEKLFF.